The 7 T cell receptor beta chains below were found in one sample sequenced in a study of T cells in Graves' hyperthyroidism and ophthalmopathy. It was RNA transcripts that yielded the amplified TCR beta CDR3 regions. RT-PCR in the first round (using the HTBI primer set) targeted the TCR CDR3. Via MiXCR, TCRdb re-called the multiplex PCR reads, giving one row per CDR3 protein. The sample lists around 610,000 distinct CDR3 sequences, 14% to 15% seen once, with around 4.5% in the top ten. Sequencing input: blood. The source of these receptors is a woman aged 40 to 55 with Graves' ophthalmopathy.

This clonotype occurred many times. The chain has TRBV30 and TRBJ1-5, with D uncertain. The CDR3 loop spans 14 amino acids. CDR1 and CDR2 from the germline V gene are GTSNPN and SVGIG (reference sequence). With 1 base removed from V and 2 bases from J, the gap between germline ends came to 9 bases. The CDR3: CAWSEGRGNQPQHF. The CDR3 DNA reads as TGTGCCTGGAGTGAAGGTAGGGGCAATCAGCCCCAGCATTTT.

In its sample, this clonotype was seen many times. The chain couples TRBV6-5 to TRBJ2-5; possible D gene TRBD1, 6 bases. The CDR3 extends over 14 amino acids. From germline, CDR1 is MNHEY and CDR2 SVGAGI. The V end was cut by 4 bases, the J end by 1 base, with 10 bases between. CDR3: CASSSDSLQETQYF. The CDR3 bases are TGTGCCAGCAGTTCGGACAGTCTCCAAGAGACCCAGTACTTC.

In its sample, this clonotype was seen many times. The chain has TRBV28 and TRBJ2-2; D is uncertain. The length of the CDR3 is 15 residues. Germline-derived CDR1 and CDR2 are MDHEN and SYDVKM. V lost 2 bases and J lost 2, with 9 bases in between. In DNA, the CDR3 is TGTGCCAGCAGTTTAGTATACAGAAACACCGGGGAGCTGTTTTTT. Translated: CASSLVYRNTGELFF.

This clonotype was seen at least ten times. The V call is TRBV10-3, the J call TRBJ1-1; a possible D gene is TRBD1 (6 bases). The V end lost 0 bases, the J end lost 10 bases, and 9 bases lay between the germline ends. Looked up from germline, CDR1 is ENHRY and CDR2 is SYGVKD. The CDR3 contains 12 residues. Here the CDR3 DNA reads TGTGCCATCAGTGAGTCGGCAGGGGCAGCTTTCTTT. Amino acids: CAISESAGAAFF.

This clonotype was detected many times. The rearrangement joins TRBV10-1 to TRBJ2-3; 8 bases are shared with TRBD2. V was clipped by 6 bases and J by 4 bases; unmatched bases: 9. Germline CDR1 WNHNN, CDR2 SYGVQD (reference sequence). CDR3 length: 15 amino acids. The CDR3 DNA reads TGCGCCAGCAGCCCAAGCGGGAGAAGCGCAGATACGCAGTATTTT. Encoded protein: CASSPSGRSADTQYF.

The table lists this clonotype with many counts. CDR3 in DNA: TGCAGTGCTAGAGACGACGAGTTAAGCTCCTACGAGCAGTACTTC. It yields the protein CSARDDELSSYEQYF. V and J are TRBV20-1 and TRBJ2-7; D unclear. The CDR3 is made up of 15 amino acids. Germline V gene sequence: CDR1 DFQATT, CDR2 SNEGSKA (reference sequence). V lost 0 bases, J lost 0 bases, and 12 bases lay in between.

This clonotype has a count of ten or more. In DNA, the CDR3 is TGTGCCATCAGTCTAACGAGCGGCCCCTCCTACGAGCAGTACTTC. This encodes CAISLTSGPSYEQYF. The chain recombines TRBV10-3 with TRBJ2-7, with D possibly TRBD2 on 5 matching bases. Trimming removed 5 bases from V and 0 bases from J, with 14 bases in between. Germline values: CDR1 ENHRY, CDR2 SYGVKD. CDR3 size: 15 residues.